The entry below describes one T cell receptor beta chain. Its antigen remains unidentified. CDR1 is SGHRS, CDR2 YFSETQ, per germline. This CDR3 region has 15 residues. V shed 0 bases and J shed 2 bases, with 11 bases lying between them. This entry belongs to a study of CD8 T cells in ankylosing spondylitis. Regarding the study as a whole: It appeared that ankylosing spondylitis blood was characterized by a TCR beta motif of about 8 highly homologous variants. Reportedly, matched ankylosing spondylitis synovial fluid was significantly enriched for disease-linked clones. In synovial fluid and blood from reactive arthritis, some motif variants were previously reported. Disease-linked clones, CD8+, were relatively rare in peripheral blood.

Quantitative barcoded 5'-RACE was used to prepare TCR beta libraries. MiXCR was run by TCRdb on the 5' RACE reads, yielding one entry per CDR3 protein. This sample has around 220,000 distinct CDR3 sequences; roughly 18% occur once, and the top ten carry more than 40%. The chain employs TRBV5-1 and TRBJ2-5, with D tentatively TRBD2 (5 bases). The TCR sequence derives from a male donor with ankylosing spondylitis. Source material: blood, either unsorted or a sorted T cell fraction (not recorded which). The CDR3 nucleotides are TGCGCCAGCAGCTTGGAGTATGGCGGGCAAGAGACCCAGTACTTC. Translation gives CASSLEYGGQETQYF.